The sequence of this T cell receptor (beta chain) was determined in a study of cytomegalovirus exposure and HLA in healthy donors. General observations from the study: Available immune exposure information was restricted to CMV serostatus only. Other equally common chains were less clonally expanded than HLA-associated TCR beta chains, a later analysis showed. Earlier analysis looked at TCR beta V segments, and most were productive about 87% or about 30% of the time. HLA allele associations emerged for about 16,000 TCR beta sequences in a later analysis, at 0.05 false discovery rate.

V dropped 7 bases and J dropped 0; count of bases not matched to a gene: 8. Germline CDR1 and CDR2: MDHEN and SYDVKM. This CDR3 spans 16 amino acids. With regard to this clone: Its antigen is still unknown.

PCR used 60 Vbeta primers and 13 Jbeta primers. Produced via immunoSEQ multiplex PCR; TCRdb's table is partial and in-frame only. The sample lists over 95,000 clones, over 75% seen once, with about 10% in the top ten. The sequence came from a man between 35 and 55 years old in good health and CMV-seropositive. The sample taken for sequencing was PBMCs. The V call is TRBV28, the J call TRBJ2-1; 8 nucleotides align to TRBD2. Written as DNA, the CDR3 is TGTGCCAGCACCTTAGGCGGGGGGAGCTCCTACAATGAGCAGTTCTTC. Its translation is CASTLGGGSSYNEQFF.